This T cell receptor beta chain was found in a study of cytomegalovirus exposure and HLA in healthy donors (dated by TCRdb to about 2017). Context from the whole study: According to a later analysis, one platform produced both the 120 validation repertoires and the 670 or so repertoires of the first cohort. In addition to the first cohort of 500 to 850 subjects, a separate validation cohort of 130 or so different subjects was used. To predict cytomegalovirus infection status, the study combined high-throughput TCR immunosequencing, statistical association of individual TCRs with disease status, and machine learning. The study was designed to test whether signatures of past pathogen exposure could be identified by cataloging public T cell receptors. The study at large found these results: The authors suggested that the approach could potentially be extended to other disease states and immunological phenotypes. The study listed 164 TCR beta chains as associated with cytomegalovirus. Of the cluster scores, 90% to 95% were above 0 in a later analysis, which found that TCRs clustered in the first cohort also tended to co-occur in the 95 to 150 validation repertoires. Three of the identified cytomegalovirus-associated TCR beta chains were confirmed in vitro to be specific for cytomegalovirus antigens. Most TCR sequences were seen in very few donors, while some public TCRs were found in many individuals. A later analysis had no HLA typing for the validation cohort, so co-occurrence there was scored across all 120 repertoires. In both the original and validation cohorts, the classifier was reported to diagnose cytomegalovirus status with high specificity and sensitivity.

The donors were included in the validation cohort of some 120 subjects, a group kept apart from the roughly 690-subject first cohort. Library generation was performed with the immunoSEQ multiplex PCR assay. Concerning the study's data processing: A statistical classification framework was developed to diagnose cytomegalovirus status using the catalog of TCR beta chain sequences. Entries here come from immuneACCESS through TCRdb and include only in-frame sequences with V and J called. Some clones fail to appear in such tables; in the studies checked, an unresolved V gene covers under half of the shortfall, and the cause of the remainder is unknown. V and J calls and clone size are those listed in that table; D and trimming were worked out from the DNA. This sample is represented by approximately 120,000 clones; under 90% of them were singletons. About 2% of the sample comes from the top ten. The CDR3 runs 13 residues from the cysteine to the phenylalanine. Just CDR3 DNA is preserved here, 39 bases in frame from base 1. As encoded in the germline V gene (reference sequence), CDR1 is LNHNV while CDR2 is YYDKDF. Trimming leaves V shorter by 2 bases and J shorter by 7 bases, with the junction holding 1 base beyond the gene matches.

Regarding this clone: Its binding antigen is unknown. No per-base quality is available; no much larger clone lies one base away.

The sequence was obtained from a woman between 18 and 29 years old in good health and CMV-seronegative. Rearrangement joined TRBV15 to TRBJ2-1, with TRBD1 matching 8 junction bases. The specimen was PBMCs. The CDR3 reads as follows: CATSRQGANEQFF. Here is the DNA: TGTGCCACCAGCAGACAGGGGGCGAATGAGCAGTTCTTC.